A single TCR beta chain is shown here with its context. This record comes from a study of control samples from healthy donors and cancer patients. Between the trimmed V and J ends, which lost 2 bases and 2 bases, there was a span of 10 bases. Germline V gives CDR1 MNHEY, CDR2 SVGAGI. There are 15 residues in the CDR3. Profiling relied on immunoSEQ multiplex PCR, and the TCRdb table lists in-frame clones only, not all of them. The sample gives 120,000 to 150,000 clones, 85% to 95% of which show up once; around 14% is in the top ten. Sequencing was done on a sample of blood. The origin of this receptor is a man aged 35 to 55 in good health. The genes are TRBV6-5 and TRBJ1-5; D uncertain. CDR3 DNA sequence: TGTGCCAGCAGTTACGGGGAGGTAGGCAATCAGCCCCAGCATTTT. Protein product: CASSYGEVGNQPQHF.